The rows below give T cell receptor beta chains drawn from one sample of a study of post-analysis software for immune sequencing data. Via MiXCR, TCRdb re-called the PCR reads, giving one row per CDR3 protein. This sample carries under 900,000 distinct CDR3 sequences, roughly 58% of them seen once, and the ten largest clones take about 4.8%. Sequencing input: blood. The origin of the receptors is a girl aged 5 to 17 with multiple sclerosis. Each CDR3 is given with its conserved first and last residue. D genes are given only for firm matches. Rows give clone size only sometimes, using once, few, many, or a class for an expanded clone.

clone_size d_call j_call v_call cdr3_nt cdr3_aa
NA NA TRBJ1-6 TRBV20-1 TGCAGTGCTAGTGACAGGCCGTATAATTCACCCCTCCACTTT CSASDRPYNSPLHF
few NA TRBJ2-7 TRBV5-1 TGCGCCAGCAGCTTGGGGCCTGGAAGCTACGAGCAGTACTTC CASSLGPGSYEQYF
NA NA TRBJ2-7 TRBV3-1 TGTGCCAGCAGCCAAGACTGGGGCTGGGGAGGCGAGCAGTACTTC CASSQDWGWGGEQYF
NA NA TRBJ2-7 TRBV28 TGTGCCAGCAGTTTCAGGACACCCTACGAGCAGTACTTC CASSFRTPYEQYF
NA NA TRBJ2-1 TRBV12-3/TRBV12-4 TGTGCCAGCAGTCCGAAAGTGATAGGGATGAGCTCCTACAATGAGCAGTTCTTC CASSPKVIGMSSYNEQFF
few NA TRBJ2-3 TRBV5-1 TGCGCCAGCAGCTTGAGGGCCCTCCGGCCGCAGTATTTT CASSLRALRPQYF
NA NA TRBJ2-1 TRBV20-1 TGCAGTGCTAGACCCGCAGGGGTGGGAGGCGCCTACAATGAGCAGTTCTTC CSARPAGVGGAYNEQFF
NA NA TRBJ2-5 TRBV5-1 TGCGCCAGCAGCTGGAGGACAGCTTCCCAAGAGACCCAGTACTTC CASSWRTASQETQYF
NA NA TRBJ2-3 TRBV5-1 TGCGCCAGCGGATGGACCACCACAGATACGCAGTATTTT CASGWTTTDTQYF
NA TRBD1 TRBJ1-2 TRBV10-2 TGCGCCAGCAGTGCGACAGGGCCCCAGGATGGCTACACCTTC CASSATGPQDGYTF
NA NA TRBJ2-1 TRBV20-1 TGCAGTGCTAGAGATTATGTGGTGTCTAGCAATGAGCAGTTCTTC CSARDYVVSSNEQFF
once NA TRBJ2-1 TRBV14 TGTGCCAGCAGCCAGGTTCCCCCCTACAATGAGCAGTTCTTC CASSQVPPYNEQFF
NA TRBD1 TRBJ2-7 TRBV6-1 TGTGCCAGCAGTGAAGGTGGGACAGGGTCTTACGAGCAGTACTTC CASSEGGTGSYEQYF
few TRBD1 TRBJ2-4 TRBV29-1 TGCAGCGCAGACAGGGGTCAGGGAAACATTCAGTACTTC CSADRGQGNIQYF
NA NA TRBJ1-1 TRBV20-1 TGCAGTGCTAGACAGGGTCGCGGTGAAGCTTTCTTT CSARQGRGEAFF
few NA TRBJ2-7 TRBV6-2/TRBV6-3 TGTGCCAGCAGTTACCGGGCACTATCCTACGAGCAGTACTTC CASSYRALSYEQYF
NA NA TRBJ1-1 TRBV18 TGTGCCAGCTCCCCCTCCGGGGGGTACACTGAAGCTTTCTTT CASSPSGGYTEAFF
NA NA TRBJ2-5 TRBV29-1 TGCAGCGCTCTATCTGCTGGGCGAGAGACCCAGTACTTC CSALSAGRETQYF
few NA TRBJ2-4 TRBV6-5 TGTGCCAGCAGGGCCCCGGGACTAAACATTCAGTACTTC CASRAPGLNIQYF
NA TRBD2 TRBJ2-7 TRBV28 TGTGCCAGCAGTTTCCCCTTCGGTAGCGGGCCACCCTACGAGCAGTACTTC CASSFPFGSGPPYEQYF
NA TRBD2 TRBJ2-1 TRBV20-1 TGCAGTGCTCCACTAGCGGCCTCCTACAATGAGCAGTTCTTC CSAPLAASYNEQFF
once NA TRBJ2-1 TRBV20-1 TGCAGTGCTGTGCTGGGGGGCCCCTACAATGAGCAGTTCTTC CSAVLGGPYNEQFF
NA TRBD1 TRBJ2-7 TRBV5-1 TGCGCCAGCAGGCCGACAGGGGACTCCTACGAGCAGTACTTC CASRPTGDSYEQYF
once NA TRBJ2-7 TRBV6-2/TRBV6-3 TGTGCCAGCAGTTACTCGAAGGTGGGGAACGAGCAGTACTTC CASSYSKVGNEQYF
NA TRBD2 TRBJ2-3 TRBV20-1 TGCAGTGCTAGAGATCCTAGCGGGAGTTTGGGATTCACAGATACGCAGTATTTT CSARDPSGSLGFTDTQYF
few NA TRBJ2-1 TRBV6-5 TGTGCCAGCAGTTACCCGAGCGTTTGGGGGGCGGGGGCTAACTCCTACAATGAGCAGTTCTTC CASSYPSVWGAGANSYNEQFF
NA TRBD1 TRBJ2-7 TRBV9 TGTGCCAGCAGCGTCGGGTCGACAGGGGGCATCTACGAGCAGTACTTC CASSVGSTGGIYEQYF
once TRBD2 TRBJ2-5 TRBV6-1 TGTGCCAGCAGTGATACTAGCGGGGGCGCCCAGGAGACCCAGTACTTC CASSDTSGGAQETQYF
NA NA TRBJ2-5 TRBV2 TGTGCCAGCAGTGAACAGGGGCCCTTGGAGCAGTACTTC CASSEQGPLEQYF
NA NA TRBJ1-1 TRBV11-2 TGTGCCAGCAGACCCTATTCTGAAGCTTTCTTT CASRPYSEAFF
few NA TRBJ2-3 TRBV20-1 TGCAGTGCCGGGGAGGTCACAGATACGCAGTATTTT CSAGEVTDTQYF
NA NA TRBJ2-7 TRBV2 TGTGCCAGCAGTGAAGACAGGCCTGGGAGCTCCTACGAGCAGTACTTC CASSEDRPGSSYEQYF
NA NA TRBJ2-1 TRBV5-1 TGCGCCAGCCGAGGACTAAACTCCTACAATGAGCAGTTCTTC CASRGLNSYNEQFF
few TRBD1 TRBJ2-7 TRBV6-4 TGTGCCAGCAGTGGACAGGGGAAGGACGAGCAGTACTTC CASSGQGKDEQYF
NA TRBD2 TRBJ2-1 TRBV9 TGTGCCAGCAGCACTAGCGGAGGAAGCTACAATGAGCAGTTCTTC CASSTSGGSYNEQFF
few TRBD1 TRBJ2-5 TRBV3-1 TGTGCCAGCAGCTACAGGGGAATGGGCCAAGAGACCCAGTACTTC CASSYRGMGQETQYF
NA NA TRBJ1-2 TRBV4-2 TGTGCCAGCAGCCAAGAAACGGGCAGGGCCAGTGGCTACACCTTC CASSQETGRASGYTF
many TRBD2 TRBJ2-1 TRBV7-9 TGTGCCAGCAGCCGTACTTCGACTAGCGGGGACAATGAGCAGTTCTTC CASSRTSTSGDNEQFF
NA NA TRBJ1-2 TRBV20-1 TGCAGTGTTGGGACCGTCAGTGGCTACACCTTC CSVGTVSGYTF
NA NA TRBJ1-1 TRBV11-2 TGTGCCAGCAGCTCACTCAGGGGTAGGGCTGAAGCTTTCTTT CASSSLRGRAEAFF
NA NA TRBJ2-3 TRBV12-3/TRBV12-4 TGTGCCAGCTCATCTCACCTGGATACGCAGTATTTT CASSSHLDTQYF
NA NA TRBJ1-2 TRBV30 TGTGCCTGGAGTGTCATCAGGACCCCCAAATATGGCTACACCTTC CAWSVIRTPKYGYTF
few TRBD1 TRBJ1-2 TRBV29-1 TGCAGCGTTCCCCGGACAGGGCTTCTATATGGCTACACCTTC CSVPRTGLLYGYTF
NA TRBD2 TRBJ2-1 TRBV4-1 TGCGCCAGCAGCCGAGAAGGACTAGCGGTGTACAATGAGCAGTTCTTC CASSREGLAVYNEQFF
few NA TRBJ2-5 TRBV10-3 TGTGCCATCAGTGGGGATGCAGGAACCATCCAAGAGACCCAGTACTTC CAISGDAGTIQETQYF
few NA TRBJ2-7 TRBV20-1 TGCAGTGCTAGGACTGTCAACGAGCAGTACTTC CSARTVNEQYF
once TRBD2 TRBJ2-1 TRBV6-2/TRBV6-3 TGTGCCAGCAGTTTTGGGACTAGCGGGCACAATGAGCAGTTCTTC CASSFGTSGHNEQFF
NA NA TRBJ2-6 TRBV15 TGTGCCACCAGCAGAGACAAACGGACGGCCTCTGGGGCCAACGTCCTGACTTTC CATSRDKRTASGANVLTF
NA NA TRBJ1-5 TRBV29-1 TGCAGCGTTAAGCAGGGGTCTAGCAATCAGCCCCGGCATTTT CSVKQGSSNQPRHF